A single sample is the source of the 19 T cell receptor beta chains below, sequenced in a study of vaccination effects on CD4 cells after COVID-19. The repertoire was sequenced with immunoSEQ multiplex PCR; TCRdb's copy has only in-frame clones and lacks some. The sample shows about 33,000 clones, roughly four fifths of them seen only once. Antigens for these TCRs are unknown. With the ViraFEST assay, the study expanded antigen-specific CD4+ T cells using viral peptide pools, then sequenced them. Culturing for roughly 10 days preceded CD4+ T cell isolation. Two-dose vaccination with either BNT162b2 or mRNA-1273 was given to the participants. The sequenced sample was CD4+ T cells from PBMCs cultured with HCoV-NL63 spike peptides, obtained after COVID-19 vaccination. These receptors were obtained from a human donor who received a COVID-19 vaccine. Some clones in this sample may be carry-over from other donors' samples.

V gene TRBV29-1 combines with J gene TRBJ2-3; no clear D. Per germline, CDR1 SQVTM and CDR2 ANQGSEA. Trimming pared 4 bases from V and 2 bases from J, leaving 10 bases between. CDR3 size: 13 residues. CDR3 in amino acids: CSVGRGYTDTQYF. CDR3 DNA: TGCAGCGTTGGGCGCGGTTACACAGATACGCAGTATTTT.

The chain uses TRBV30 and TRBJ1-6; D possibly corresponds to TRBD1 (5 bases). The CDR3 covers 14 residues. V lost 6 bases and J lost 10, with 19 bases in between. CDR1 and CDR2 from the germline V gene are GTSNPN and SVGIG (reference sequence). CDR3 DNA sequence: TGTGCCTGCACCCGAGAGGGGTCCAGGTCACCCCTCCACTTT. It encodes CACTREGSRSPLHF.

J is TRBJ2-5 and V is TRBV5-1, with TRBD2 matching over 11 bases. Losses at the gene ends were 1 base for V and 2 bases for J; bases not matched to a gene: 1. The CDR3 runs to 15 residues. The V gene's germline CDR1 is SGHRS and CDR2 YFSETQ. CDR3 in DNA: TGCGCCAGCAGCTTGACTAGCGGGGGACAAGAGACCCAGTACTTC. Translated: CASSLTSGGQETQYF.

This rearrangement joins TRBV2 to TRBJ2-6, with D hard to call. This CDR3 is 13 amino acids long. V was trimmed by 4 bases and J by 2 bases, leaving 3 bases between them. CDR1 and CDR2 (germline): SNHLY, FYNNEI. CDR3 protein: CASSGAGANVLTF. The CDR3 coding sequence is TGTGCCAGCAGTGGGGCTGGGGCCAACGTCCTGACTTTC.

The gene calls are TRBV2 and TRBJ2-2; D possibly corresponds to TRBD1 (5 bases). V lost 7 bases, J lost 7 bases, and 13 bases lay in between. This CDR3 region has 13 residues. Germline V gives CDR1 SNHLY, CDR2 FYNNEI. The CDR3 nucleotides read TGTGCCAGCAAAAGGCAGGGAAACGGGGAGCTGTTTTTT. This sequence encodes CASKRQGNGELFF. The variable domain in full, with the rest retrieved from reference TRBV2 and TRBJ2-2, is EPEVTQTPSHQVTQMGQEVILRCVPISNHLYFYWYRQILGQKVEFLVSFYNNEISEKSEIFDDQFSVERPDGSNFTLKIRSTKLEDSAMYFCASKRQGNGELFFGEGSRLTVL.

In DNA, the CDR3 is TGTGCCAGACATGACAGGGACGTC. It translates to CARHDRDV. The rearrangement joins TRBV7-3 to TRBJ2-7, with 7 bases matching TRBD1. This CDR3 region has 8 residues. Per germline, CDR1 SGHTA and CDR2 FQGTGA.

This clone was detected only once. The chain is built from TRBV18 and TRBJ1-1; unclear D gene. Germline assignment: CDR1 KGHSH and CDR2 LQKENI. The CDR3 loop spans 14 amino acids. The V end lost 3 bases, the J end lost 1 base, and 9 bases lay between the germline ends. CDR3 bases: TGTGCCAGCTCACCGTCGCGAGCGAACACTGAAGCTTTCTTT. This translates into CASSPSRANTEAFF.

V gene TRBV3-1 (or the pseudogene TRBV3-2) combines with J gene TRBJ2-7, with 7 bases that match TRBD2. The CDR3 has 14 amino acids. V dropped 1 base and J dropped 5; count of bases not matched to a gene: 5. The germline CDR1 and CDR2 sequences are LGHDT and YNNKEL (reference sequence). The CDR3 region is CASSQAAGVNEQYV. The CDR3 coding sequence is TGTGCCAGCAGCCAAGCCGCGGGAGTCAACGAGCAGTACGTC.

The chain recombines TRBV2 with TRBJ2-3; weak D call: TRBD1 (6 bases). CDR1 and CDR2 from the germline V gene are SNHLY and FYNNEI. Trimming cost V 6 bases and J 3 bases, with 13 bases left between them. This CDR3 spans 14 amino acids. The CDR3 loop is CASRRTAVTDTQYF. Written as DNA, the CDR3 is TGTGCCAGCAGACGGACAGCAGTTACAGATACGCAGTATTTT.

This clone has just one count. The chain uses TRBV27 and TRBJ1-5; D may be TRBD1 (5 bases). Germline CDR1 is MNHEY and CDR2 is SMNVEV (reference sequence). V was trimmed by 6 bases and J by 1 base, leaving 7 bases between them. This CDR3 is built from 13 residues. The CDR3 DNA follows: TGTGCCAGCAGCAGGGAAAGCAATCAGCCCCAGCATTTT. Its protein product is CASSRESNQPQHF.

V usage is TRBV4-1 and J usage is TRBJ1-4, with 9 bases aligning to TRBD1. Losses at the gene ends were 1 base for V and 7 bases for J; bases not matched to a gene: 10. The germline CDR1 and CDR2 sequences are MGHRA and YSYEKL. CDR3 length: 17 amino acids. The DNA of the CDR3 is TGCGCCAGCAGCCAAGCCTACTACAGGGGACAGGGTGAAAAACTGTTTTTT. Translating gives CASSQAYYRGQGEKLFF.

Comment on this clone: Other nucleotide sequences in the sample specify the same CDR3. The V call is TRBV20-1, the J call TRBJ2-7, with 8 bases aligning to TRBD2. Germline V gene lookup returns CDR1 DFQATT and CDR2 SNEGSKA (reference sequence). The CDR3 sequence is 14 residues long. With 3 bases clipped from V and 2 bases from J, the junction kept 6 bases outside the gene matches. CDR3: CSASRTSGTYEQYV. The CDR3 coding sequence is TGCAGTGCTAGTCGTACTAGCGGTACCTACGAGCAGTACGTC.

The CDR3 is CASSPGRGTDTQYF. Written as DNA, the CDR3 is TGTGCCAGCTCCCCTGGGCGGGGGACAGATACGCAGTATTTT. The chain is built from TRBV18 and TRBJ2-3; 7 bases fit TRBD2. The V segment lost 6 bases and the J segment 3 bases; nucleotides outside the gene matches: 6. The length of the CDR3 is 14 residues. Germline-derived CDR1 and CDR2 are KGHSH and LQKENI.

The V call is TRBV15, the J call TRBJ2-5; weak D call: TRBD1 (6 bases). CDR1 is LNHNV and CDR2 is YYDKDF in the germline V gene (reference sequence). V lost 0 bases and J lost 1, with 18 bases in between. The CDR3 loop spans 18 amino acids. The CDR3 sequence is CATSRDYDRLRFQETQYF. CDR3 in DNA: TGTGCCACCAGCAGAGACTACGACAGGCTAAGGTTCCAAGAGACCCAGTACTTC.

The chain couples TRBV28 to TRBJ1-2; D not certain. The CDR3 has 15 residues. Germline CDR1 and CDR2: MDHEN and SYDVKM. V was clipped by 7 bases and J by 8 bases, with 23 bases between them. CDR3 protein: CASTPRWVNPQGYTF. The CDR3 DNA is TGTGCCAGCACTCCTCGTTGGGTCAACCCACAAGGCTACACCTTC.

The chain employs TRBV5-8 and TRBJ2-5; D is possibly TRBD1 or TRBD2 (5 bases each). Germline loops: CDR1 SGHTS, CDR2 YDEGEE. With 0 bases removed from V and 3 bases from J, the gap between germline ends came to 9 bases. The CDR3 is 14 residues long. CDR3 in amino acids: CASSLAGTEETQYF. The CDR3 DNA is TGTGCCAGCAGCTTGGCAGGGACCGAAGAGACCCAGTACTTC. The variable domain in full, with the rest retrieved from reference TRBV5-8 and TRBJ2-5, is EAGVTQSPTHLIKTRGQQATLRCSPISGHTSVYWYQQALGLGLQFLLWYDEGEERNRGNFPPRFSGRQFPNYSSELNVNALELEDSALYLCASSLAGTEETQYFGPGTRLLVL.

The chain carries TRBV7-3 and TRBJ2-1, with 7 bases lining up with TRBD1. This CDR3 has 14 residues. The trim removed 0 bases at V and 7 bases at J, leaving 3 bases unmatched. The germline V gene encodes CDR1 SGHTA and CDR2 FQGTGA. In nucleotides, the CDR3 is TGTGCCAGCAGCTTAACGGGACAGAGAAATGAGCAGTTCTTC. It specifies CASSLTGQRNEQFF. The complete variable domain, with remaining parts taken from reference TRBV7-3 and TRBJ2-1, reads GAGVSQTPSNKVTEKGKYVELRCDPISGHTALYWYRQSLGQGPEFLIYFQGTGAADDSGLPNDRFFAVRPEGSVSTLKIQRTERGDSAVYLCASSLTGQRNEQFFGPGTRLTVL.

V is TRBV7-9 and J is TRBJ2-3; 9 bases are shared with TRBD2. Germline values: CDR1 SEHNR, CDR2 FQNEAQ (reference sequence). CDR3 length: 14 residues. V lost 8 bases to trimming and J lost 0 bases; unmatched junction nucleotides: 3. DNA of the CDR3: TGTGCCAGCCTTAGCGGGGGAAGCACAGATACGCAGTATTTT. Translation gives CASLSGGSTDTQYF.

The chain joins TRBV5-1 to TRBJ2-5; 9 bases match TRBD2. Germline V gene sequence: CDR1 SGHRS, CDR2 YFSETQ. The CDR3 covers 16 residues. Germline trimming cut 2 bases from V and 3 bases from J; bases unmatched to any gene: 8. CDR3 coding DNA: TGCGCCAGCAGCTTAGGTAGCGGGGGCACCAAAGAGACCCAGTACTTC. Its protein product is CASSLGSGGTKETQYF.